This entry describes one T cell receptor (beta chain). Its specificity is unknown. The data were taken from a study of T cell responses to AZD1222 COVID-19 vaccine. Findings and limits, study-wide: Clonal diversity may have been underestimated, and the donors were mostly white British, with more females than males. Vaccine-related CD4 TCRs covered spike, predominating at 160-218 and 743-854.

Germline assignment: CDR1 SEHNR and CDR2 FQNEAQ (reference sequence). V dropped 3 bases and J dropped 8 bases, with 14 bases sitting between them. This CDR3 has 14 residues. The data were produced by immunoSEQ multiplex PCR, yet TCRdb's version contains in-frame clones alone and is incomplete. The repertoire holds roughly 120,000 clones, with around 85% as singletons. Sequences were derived from peripheral blood, sampled on day 0 of AZD1222 vaccination. This sequence was found in an adult in good health. The chain uses TRBV7-9 and TRBJ2-1; D gene ambiguous. The CDR3, as DNA: TGTGCCAGCAGCTTTATGACCCTTTTGGATGAGCAGTTCTTC. Amino acid sequence: CASSFMTLLDEQFF.